This T cell receptor (beta chain) emerged from a study of OX40 agonist ivuxolimab in advanced cancers. Across the study: The patients got ivuxolimab, which is an agonistic anti-OX40 (CD134) antibody.

CDR3 size: 15 residues. The germline V gene has CDR1 SGHTA and CDR2 FQGNSA. Trimming removed 3 bases from V and 1 base from J; junction bases left unmatched: 5. Clones were sequenced by immunoSEQ multiplex PCR, and TCRdb holds only the in-frame ones, with some missing. The repertoire holds about 86,000 clones, with approximately 90% as singletons. This rearrangement joins TRBV7-2 to TRBJ1-1; 7 bases agree with TRBD1. Source: CD4+ or CD8+ T cells sorted from blood, taken in a trial of the OX40 agonist ivuxolimab. The sequence was obtained from an adult with an advanced solid tumor such as melanoma, head and neck, liver or kidney cancer. In nucleotides, the CDR3 is TGTGCCAGCAGCTTCTACAGGGGTACGAACACTGAAGCTTTCTTT. It specifies CASSFYRGTNTEAFF. Together with reference TRBV7-2 and TRBJ1-1, the CDR3 gives the full variable domain: GAGVSQSPSNKVTEKGKDVELRCDPISGHTALYWYRQSLGQGLEFLIYFQGNSAPDKSGLPSDRFSAERTGGSVSTLTIQRTQQEDSAVYLCASSFYRGTNTEAFFGQGTRLTVV.